These 31 T cell receptor beta chains were all obtained from the same sample, sequenced in a study of tumor-infiltrating lymphocytes in primary liver carcinoma. Germline DNA was also extracted, and blood RNA derived from unsorted whole blood. The researchers produced TCR beta cDNA from around 0.5 ug total RNA with a constant-region primer. Three nested multiplex PCR rounds, a slightly modified ARM-PCR method, built the TCR beta libraries. Use of TRBV1-TRBV30 forward primers with a C-beta reverse primer characterized the first two PCR rounds, which lasted ten to eleven cycles each. TCRdb reprocessed the multiplex PCR reads via MiXCR and lists one record per CDR3 protein. The sample has approximately 300,000 distinct CDR3 sequences, about 62% seen once. The source material was peripheral blood. These receptors were taken from a man aged 35-49 years with primary liver carcinoma and hepatitis B virus infection.

Notes on this clonotype: With a much larger clone just one base away, this may be a read error. The chain couples TRBV6-5 to TRBJ2-3; 9 bases align to TRBD1. Germline trimming cut 6 bases from V and 10 bases from J; bases unmatched to any gene: 11. The CDR3 totals 14 residues. The germline V gene has CDR1 MNHEY and CDR2 SVGAGI. CDR3 DNA: TGTGCCAGCAGCCGGGACAGGGACACGAATGCGCAGTATTTT. Amino acid sequence: CASSRDRDTNAQYF.

Concerning this clonotype itself: This may be a read error, as it is one base from a much larger clone. The rearrangement joins TRBV12-3 or TRBV12-4 to TRBJ2-7, with D unclear. The CDR3 loop spans 11 amino acids. The CDR3 spells CVSSLSSEQYF. As DNA, the CDR3 is TGTGTCAGCAGTTTAAGCTCCGAGCAGTACTTC.

This sequence joins TRBV12-3 or TRBV12-4 and TRBJ2-5, with 9 bases that match TRBD2. V shed 1 base, J shed 4 bases, and the junction held 1 base outside the gene matches. This CDR3 contains 14 residues. The CDR3 spells CASSLERGVETQYF. The CDR3 region has the DNA TGTGCCAGCAGTTTAGAGCGGGGGGTAGAGACCCAGTACTTC.

To note about this clonotype: Since no conserved phenylalanine or tryptophan closes the CDR3, a read error is the likely cause. V and J are TRBV7-8 and TRBJ2-5; D ambiguous. Germline V gene data show CDR1 as SGHVS and CDR2 as FQNEAQ. The V end was cut by 4 bases, the J end by 5 bases, with 17 bases between. This CDR3 comprises 15 residues. The CDR3 reads CASSSLPILRETQYL. The CDR3 nucleotides read TGTGCCAGCAGCTCGCTTCCTATCTTAAGGGAGACCCAGTACCTC.

A remark on this clonotype: This may come from a read error, since a much larger clone is one base off. The rearrangement joins TRBV12-3 or TRBV12-4 to TRBJ2-7; D ambiguous. Between the trimmed V and J ends, which lost 7 bases and 5 bases, there was a span of 12 bases. This CDR3 spans 12 amino acids. The DNA for the CDR3 is TGTGCCAGCATTTTTTGGCCTAACGAGCAGTACTTC. It encodes CASIFWPNEQYF.

The V and J genes are TRBV19 and TRBJ2-7, with TRBD1 as a possible D gene (6 bases). CDR1 is LNHDA and CDR2 is SQIVND in the germline V gene (reference sequence). The CDR3 covers 15 residues. The V and J ends lost 6 bases and 5 bases respectively, with 20 bases between them. The CDR3 region has the DNA TGTGCCAGTAGGACCTCCGGCAGGGGCGGTGACGAGCAGTACTTC. This codes for CASRTSGRGGDEQYF.

This clonotype was recorded only once. This may be a read error: a much more frequent sequence differs by one nucleotide. This chain uses TRBV4-2 with TRBJ2-1; 8 nucleotides line up with TRBD2. The germline V gene encodes CDR1 LGHNA and CDR2 YNFKEQ. V was pared by 1 base and J by 8 bases, with 13 bases of the junction left unmatched. The CDR3 loop spans 17 amino acids. This CDR3 reads CASSQGGSGRGYDEQFF. DNA of the CDR3: TGTGCCAGCAGCCAAGGAGGGAGCGGGAGAGGGTACGATGAGCAGTTCTTC.

In this sample, this clonotype turned up a few times. The genes are TRBV7-9 and TRBJ2-1, with 7 bases fitting TRBD2. This CDR3 spans 12 amino acids. The J segment lost 8 bases and the V segment lost 7 bases, leaving 5 bases of the junction unmatched. Germline V CDR1 and CDR2: SEHNR, FQNEAQ (reference sequence). In DNA form, the CDR3 reads TGTGCCAGCATGCGGGGGACCGATGAGCAGTTCTTC. Its protein is CASMRGTDEQFF.

This clonotype was picked up one time. The CDR3 does not close with the conserved phenylalanine or tryptophan, likely indicating a read error. The rearrangement links TRBV29-1 to TRBJ2-1; D is uncertain. The V end was cut by 4 bases, the J end by 4 bases, with 14 bases between. Germline lookup yields CDR1 SQVTM and CDR2 ANQGSEA. The CDR3 is 14 amino acids. This chain's CDR3 is CSVGTGETYNEQFL. For the CDR3, the DNA is TGCAGCGTTGGAACTGGCGAGACTTACAATGAGCAGTTCTTA.

This sequence joins TRBV6-2 or TRBV6-3 and TRBJ1-1; a weak D match, TRBD1 (6 bases). Germline CDR1 and CDR2: MNHEY and SVGEGT. Deletions cut 8 bases from V and 1 base from J, with 20 bases between. The length of the CDR3 is 16 residues. The chain's CDR3 is CASVQGHAQGNTEAFF. CDR3 nucleotides: TGTGCCAGCGTTCAGGGGCACGCTCAAGGGAACACTGAAGCTTTCTTT.

The V gene is TRBV28, the J gene TRBJ2-7, with a tentative D call TRBD1 (6 bases). Between the trimmed V and J ends, which lost 9 bases and 2 bases, there was a span of 14 bases. CDR1 and CDR2 (germline): MDHEN, SYDVKM. The CDR3 length is 13 residues. In nucleotides, the CDR3 is TGTGCCAGTTCAGGGGATGGGCCCTACGAGCAGTACTTC. Its translation is CASSGDGPYEQYF.

A word on this clonotype: This likely comes from a read error, as the CDR3 has no conserved phenylalanine or tryptophan at its end. No DNA is shown, since the ends of the CDR3 on it are uncertain; the CDR3 is the one TCRdb lists. The V call is TRBV4-3, the J call TRBJ2-7; TRBD1 is the table's D call and was not checked against the DNA. The CDR3 length equals 15 residues, ends included. The germline V gene encodes CDR1 LGHNA and CDR2 YSLEER. The CDR3 sequence: CAGSHDTGTADAEYL.

This clonotype was observed at least ten times. The chain recombines TRBV6-1 with TRBJ2-7; 8 positions agree with TRBD1. Trimming removed 7 bases from V and 3 bases from J; junction bases left unmatched: 5. Germline CDR1 MNHNS, CDR2 SASEGT. The CDR3 sequence is 13 residues long. The CDR3 reads CASTLTGVYEQYF. Here the CDR3 DNA reads TGTGCCAGCACCTTGACAGGGGTCTACGAGCAGTACTTC.

This clonotype was observed at least ten times. V is TRBV6-5 and J is TRBJ2-2; TRBD1 might be the D (6 bases). The CDR3 is 13 residues long. V lost 2 bases to trimming and J lost 7 bases, with 8 bases between them. Germline-derived CDR1 and CDR2 are MNHEY and SVGAGI. CDR3 loop: CASSYGGSGELFF. The CDR3 region has the DNA TGTGCCAGCAGTTACGGGGGCAGCGGGGAGCTGTTTTTT.

The J gene is TRBJ2-1, the V gene TRBV25-1, with 11 bases aligning to TRBD2. V was clipped by 9 bases and J by 4 bases; unmatched bases: 8. The germline V gene encodes CDR1 MGHDK and CDR2 SYGVNS. This CDR3 spans 15 amino acids. CDR3 nucleotide sequence: TGTGCCAGTAGCCGCGGGACTAGCGGATACAATGAGCAGTTCTTC. Its translation is CASSRGTSGYNEQFF.

V usage is TRBV29-1 and J usage is TRBJ2-3, with a possible D match to TRBD2 (7 bases). There are 16 residues in the CDR3. The V gene's germline CDR1 is SQVTM and CDR2 ANQGSEA. V was pared by 4 bases and J by 4 bases, with 21 bases between. CDR3 nucleotides: TGCAGCGTTGCTGGCGTCGGGGGGCCGAGCTCAGATACGCAGTATTTT. Translating it yields CSVAGVGGPSSDTQYF.

This clonotype was picked up a small number of times. The J gene is TRBJ1-1, the V gene TRBV14; D gene uncertain. Germline V gene data show CDR1 as SGHDN and CDR2 as FVKESK. The V gene lost 3 bases and the J gene lost 5 bases, with 10 bases spanning the gap. The CDR3 is made up of 13 amino acids. CDR3 in amino acids: CASSQGLGTEAFF. CDR3 DNA sequence: TGTGCCAGCAGCCAGGGTCTCGGGACTGAAGCTTTCTTT.

The chain employs TRBV10-3 and TRBJ2-5; 7 bases agree with TRBD2. The V and J ends lost 9 bases and 3 bases, in that order; junction bases with no gene match: 10. CDR3 length: 14 amino acids. Per germline, CDR1 ENHRY and CDR2 SYGVKD. The CDR3 DNA sequence: TGTGCCATTTCTCGGGGCGGGGGAGAAGAGACCCAGTACTTC. As protein: CAISRGGGEETQYF.

This clonotype occurred a few times. The V and J genes are TRBV7-9 and TRBJ2-5; D is perhaps TRBD1 (6 bases). V lost 7 bases and J lost 5, with 14 bases in between. This CDR3 is built from 13 residues. The germline V gene encodes CDR1 SEHNR and CDR2 FQNEAQ (reference sequence). Here the CDR3 reads CASTTGGWETQYF. In DNA form, the CDR3 reads TGTGCCAGCACGACAGGTGGCTGGGAGACCCAGTACTTC. Drawing the rest from reference TRBV7-9 and TRBJ2-5, the complete variable domain is DTGVSQNPRHKITKRGQNVTFRCDPISEHNRLYWYRQTLGQGPEFLTYFQNEAQLEKSRLLSDRFSAERPKGSFSTLEIQRTEQGDSAMYLCASTTGGWETQYFGPGTRLLVL.

A word on this clonotype: One end of the junction varies from germline; a read error may be responsible. The chain joins TRBV29-1 to TRBJ2-7; D tentatively reads TRBD1 or TRBD2 (5 bases each). CDR1 is SQVTM, CDR2 ANQGSEA, per germline. This CDR3 spans 12 amino acids. This chain's CDR3 is CSVGDGPYEQYF. Here the CDR3 DNA reads TGCAGCGTTGGGGACGGTCCCTACGAGCAATACTTC.

Of note for this clonotype: Compared with germline, one end of the junction differs, possibly owing to a read error. The chain combines TRBV28 with TRBJ2-7; 7 bases are a match to TRBD2. The CDR3 totals 16 residues. Germline CDR1 and CDR2: MDHEN and SYDVKM. The CDR3 DNA reads as TGTGCCAGCAGTTTCCCTACAACTAGCGTTGACTACGACCAGTACTTC. This codes for CASSFPTTSVDYDQYF.

This clonotype has a handful of counts. The chain uses TRBV6-1 and TRBJ2-1; no reliable D call. Germline V gene sequence: CDR1 MNHNS, CDR2 SASEGT. Trimming pared 1 base from V and 9 bases from J, leaving 7 bases between. CDR3 length: 12 amino acids. The CDR3 loop is CASSEGLGEQFF. CDR3 DNA sequence: TGTGCCAGCAGTGAAGGGTTGGGTGAGCAGTTCTTC.

Concerning this clonotype: A clone one base away is much larger, so this may be a read error. The V gene is TRBV5-4, the J gene TRBJ2-7; either TRBD1 or TRBD2 may supply D (6 bases each). Germline assignment: CDR1 SGHNT and CDR2 YYREEE (reference sequence). This CDR3 region has 16 residues. The CDR3 coding sequence is TGTGCCAACAGCCCCGGGGGCCTAGCCCTCTCCTACGAGCAGTACTTC. Translated: CANSPGGLALSYEQYF.

The table lists this clonotype with a count of one. One junction end does not reproduce the germline sequence, and a read error may be involved. The gene calls are TRBV6-1 and TRBJ1-1; D uncertain. This CDR3 has 15 amino acids. Germline V gene lookup returns CDR1 MNHNS and CDR2 SASEGT. Written as DNA, the CDR3 is TGTGACAGCAGTGGAGACGGGTTAGGTAGCGCTGAAGCTTTCTTT. It translates to CDSSGDGLGSAEAFF.

Remarks on this clonotype: A much larger clone differs by one base, so this may be a read error. In nucleotides, the CDR3 is TGTGCCAGCAGTTTAATCGGAGATATGCAGTATTTT. Translation: CASSLIGDMQYF. The J gene is TRBJ2-3, the V gene TRBV12-3 or TRBV12-4, with unresolved D. The CDR3 is 12 amino acids.

In regard to this clonotype: Being one base from a much bigger clone, this may be a read error. V gene TRBV29-1 combines with J gene TRBJ1-2; 8 bases match TRBD1. Germline-derived CDR1 and CDR2 are SQVTM and ANQGSEA. The CDR3 covers 13 residues. The CDR3 region has the DNA TGCAGCCTTGATGTACAGGGGGTAGGTGGCTACACCTTC. This sequence encodes CSLDVQGVGGYTF.

This clonotype was picked up one time. Since a much larger clone is just one base distant, this may be a read error. This sequence joins TRBV6-5 and TRBJ1-1; no clear D. The V end lost 2 bases, the J end lost 1 base, and 11 bases lay between the germline ends. Germline assignment: CDR1 MNHEY and CDR2 SVGAGI. The CDR3 covers 15 residues. The CDR3 coding sequence is TGTGCCAGCAGTTACATGCAGGAGACGAACACTGAAGCTTTCTTT. The encoded protein is CASSYMQETNTEAFF.

Points on this clonotype: Germline and junction disagree at one end, which may indicate a read error. The CDR3 DNA reads as TGCGCCAGCAGCTTGACCGGAGATAGCAATCAGCCCCAGTACTTT. Its translation: CASSLTGDSNQPQYF. J is TRBJ1-5 and V is TRBV5-1; D is unclear. Germline CDR1 and CDR2: SGHRS and YFSETQ. This CDR3 spans 15 amino acids.

This clonotype was recorded once. This chain links TRBV20-1 with TRBJ2-3; D uncertain. The CDR3 is 14 residues long. The germline V gene encodes CDR1 DFQATT and CDR2 SNEGSKA (reference sequence). V was trimmed by 5 bases and J by 6 bases, leaving 18 bases between them. The CDR3 loop reads CSAGRTLLGDTQYF. CDR3 coding DNA: TGCAGTGCTGGACGGACCCTCCTAGGGGATACGCAGTATTTT.

The CDR3 region is CASSAQLNQPQHF. CDR3 sequence (DNA): TGTGCCAGCAGTGCACAACTGAATCAGCCCCAGCATTTT. This chain links TRBV2 with TRBJ1-5; D gene unclear. Between the trimmed V and J ends, which lost 4 bases and 4 bases, there was a span of 8 bases. The germline V gene has CDR1 SNHLY and CDR2 FYNNEI. The CDR3 totals 13 residues.

About this clonotype itself: Germline and junction disagree at one end, which may indicate a read error. The chain carries TRBV10-3 and TRBJ2-3, with D possibly TRBD1 on 6 matching bases. The CDR3 is 14 residues long. Per germline, CDR1 ENHRY and CDR2 SYGVKD. CDR3 in DNA: TGTGCCATCAGTGGTACAGGGACCATAGATACGCGGTATTTT. Translated: CAISGTGTIDTRYF.